The 13 T cell receptor beta chains below all came from one sample that was sequenced in a study of blood T cell repertoires in COVID-19. The protocol was immunoSEQ multiplex PCR, while the TCRdb copy is restricted to in-frame clones and leaves out a portion. The data contain hundreds of thousands of clones, 90% of them singletons. The sample comprised PBMCs or T cells enriched from blood (not recorded which). The receptors derive from a woman aged 18-29 years with acute COVID-19.

This clone was seen once. This sequence joins TRBV18 and TRBJ1-5, with TRBD1 matching 7 bases. Looked up from germline, CDR1 is KGHSH and CDR2 is LQKENI. The V and J ends lost 1 base and 4 bases, in that order; junction bases with no gene match: 13. This CDR3 comprises 18 residues. The CDR3 protein is CASSPQGSPGQMNQPQHF. CDR3 sequence (DNA): TGTGCCAGCTCACCACAGGGGTCCCCGGGACAGATGAATCAGCCCCAGCATTTT.

The chain recombines TRBV11-2 with TRBJ2-7, with 10 bases identical to TRBD2. The CDR3 contains 17 residues. CDR1 and CDR2 (germline): SGHAT, FQNNGV. V lost 0 bases and J lost 6; bases outside the gene matches: 11. The CDR3 protein is CASSLEPPQAGGVEQYF. In nucleotides, the CDR3 is TGTGCCAGCAGCTTAGAGCCCCCCCAAGCGGGAGGGGTCGAGCAGTACTTC.

The CDR3 coding sequence is TGTGCCAGCAGTGAACTTCGAGGGAGCTCCTACGAGCAGTACTTC. This encodes CASSELRGSSYEQYF. The rearrangement joins TRBV6-1 to TRBJ2-7; TRBD2 is a possible D gene (5 bases). The CDR3 loop spans 15 amino acids. Germline V gene data show CDR1 as MNHNS and CDR2 as SASEGT. The V and J ends lost 2 bases and 0 bases respectively, with 11 bases between them.

The chain is built from TRBV7-6 and TRBJ1-2, with TRBD1 identical over 7 bases. Germline lookup yields CDR1 SGHVS and CDR2 FNYEAQ. CDR3 length: 16 residues. The V gene end was trimmed by 0 bases and the J gene end by 2 bases; junction bases not matched to a gene: 6. The CDR3 spells CASSLAPGQTNYGYTF. DNA for the CDR3: TGTGCCAGCAGCTTAGCCCCGGGACAGACGAACTATGGCTACACCTTC.

The rearrangement joins TRBV27 to TRBJ2-3; a weak D match, TRBD2 (6 bases). Germline V gene data show CDR1 as MNHEY and CDR2 as SMNVEV (reference sequence). The V gene lost 2 bases and the J gene lost 7 bases, with 13 bases spanning the gap. The CDR3 spans 14 residues. CDR3 bases: TGTGCCAGCAGTTTAGGCGGGACTGTGAATACGCAGTATTTT. Translated: CASSLGGTVNTQYF.

V is TRBV27 and J is TRBJ1-4, with TRBD1 matching over 8 bases. Per the germline V gene, CDR1 is MNHEY and CDR2 is SMNVEV (reference sequence). J lost 5 bases, V lost 6 bases, and 5 bases had no gene match. This CDR3 comprises 14 residues. The CDR3 loop reads CASSLDRGNEKLFF. CDR3 nucleotides: TGTGCCAGCAGCCTCGACAGGGGAAATGAAAAACTGTTTTTT.

The CDR3 region is CSVEGDGTVSGNTIYF. In DNA, the CDR3 is TGCAGCGTTGAAGGCGACGGGACAGTCTCTGGAAACACCATATATTTT. The V gene is TRBV29-1, the J gene TRBJ1-3; 7 bases are shared with TRBD1. Trimming took 1 base from V and 0 from J; bases not matched to a gene: 6. The CDR3 consists of 16 residues. Germline V lookup: CDR1 SQVTM, CDR2 ANQGSEA.

This clone was picked up one time. J is TRBJ2-1 and V is TRBV15; no definite D call. CDR1 and CDR2 (germline): LNHNV, YYDKDF (reference sequence). The CDR3 contains 14 residues. V was shortened by 0 bases and J by 6 bases, with 9 bases between the two germline ends. This CDR3 reads CATSREVKANEQFF. The CDR3 DNA is TGTGCCACCAGCAGAGAGGTAAAAGCCAATGAGCAGTTCTTC.

This clone occurred once. The genes are TRBV7-8 and TRBJ1-1, with a tentative D call TRBD1 (5 bases). There are 15 residues in the CDR3. The germline V gene encodes CDR1 SGHVS and CDR2 FQNEAQ. Deletions cut 1 base from V and 0 bases from J, with 9 bases between. This CDR3 reads CASSLGGSMNTEAFF. Here the CDR3 DNA reads TGTGCCAGCAGCTTAGGGGGCAGCATGAACACTGAAGCTTTCTTT.

The chain uses TRBV7-9 and TRBJ1-4; D perhaps matches TRBD1 (5 bases). The CDR3 has 14 residues. Germline CDR1 and CDR2: SEHNR and FQNEAQ (reference sequence). V shed 4 bases and J shed 13 bases, with 19 bases lying between them. This chain's CDR3 is CASSSRQSLRRLFF. The CDR3 DNA is TGTGCCAGCAGCTCCAGACAGTCTCTGCGAAGACTGTTTTTT. Combining the CDR3 with reference TRBV7-9 and TRBJ1-4 gives the whole variable domain DTGVSQNPRHKITKRGQNVTFRCDPISEHNRLYWYRQTLGQGPEFLTYFQNEAQLEKSRLLSDRFSAERPKGSFSTLEIQRTEQGDSAMYLCASSSRQSLRRLFFGSGTQLSVL.

A single count supports this clone. This chain links TRBV20-1 with TRBJ2-7, with 14 bases that match TRBD2. Germline V gives CDR1 DFQATT, CDR2 SNEGSKA (reference sequence). There are 18 residues in the CDR3. V lost 3 bases, J lost 2 bases, and 12 bases stayed unmatched. CDR3 DNA sequence: TGCAGTGCTAGTAACCCGGGGACTAGCGGGAGAAGGGCCTACGAGCAGTACTTC. It is translated as CSASNPGTSGRRAYEQYF.

This CDR3 reads CASSLDLGTSLLDEQFF. Here the CDR3 DNA reads TGTGCCAGCAGCTTAGATTTAGGGACTAGCCTTTTGGATGAGCAGTTCTTC. The chain couples TRBV7-2 to TRBJ2-1, with TRBD2 identical over 9 bases. The trim removed 1 base at V and 8 bases at J, leaving 12 bases unmatched. This CDR3 region has 17 residues. Germline V gene data show CDR1 as SGHTA and CDR2 as FQGNSA.

The CDR3 nucleotides read TGCGCCAGCAGATTAGCGGGAATCACAGATACGCAGTATTTT. It encodes CASRLAGITDTQYF. The chain employs TRBV5-1 and TRBJ2-3; 8 positions agree with TRBD2. The V segment lost 5 bases and the J segment 2 bases; nucleotides outside the gene matches: 4. Germline-derived CDR1 and CDR2 are SGHRS and YFSETQ. The CDR3 is made up of 14 amino acids. The complete variable domain, with remaining parts taken from reference TRBV5-1 and TRBJ2-3, reads KAGVTQTPRYLIKTRGQQVTLSCSPISGHRSVSWYQQTPGQGLQFLFEYFSETQRNKGNFPGRFSGRQFSNSRSEMNVSTLELGDSALYLCASRLAGITDTQYFGPGTRLTVL.